The rows below give T cell receptor beta chains drawn from one sample of a study of shared clonotypes between healthy human individuals. Sequencing used immunoSEQ multiplex PCR; TCRdb keeps in-frame clones, though not all of them. The sample holds 980,000 or so clones, roughly 72% seen once. Sequences were obtained from memory CD4+ T cells sorted from blood. These TCRs come from a young man in good health. Both conserved end residues are part of each CDR3.

length,V,J,CDR3
13,TRBV18,TRBJ2-5,CASSLGTGETQYF
15,TRBV5-4,TRBJ1-2,CASSLEGVPFYGYTF
16,TRBV7-9,TRBJ2-5,CASSRPFMGGQETQYF
16,TRBV11-2,TRBJ2-2,CASSLNRLSNTGELFF
15,TRBV5-1,TRBJ2-7,CASSLETSEVGEQYF
16,TRBV19,TRBJ2-7,CASSRQGAAVSYEQYF
15,TRBV30,TRBJ2-1,CAWTMGGSSYNEQFF
11,TRBV19,TRBJ1-4,CASSNVEKLFF
13,TRBV21-1,TRBJ2-1,CASSYRMDVEQFF
14,TRBV27,TRBJ2-7,CAPPGRGIPYEQYF
11,TRBV10-3,TRBJ2-7,CAIRGAEEQYF
14,TRBV19,TRBJ2-2,CASSIDRATGELFF
13,TRBV19,TRBJ1-1,CASSVRWETEAFF